These 15 T cell receptor beta chains were all obtained from the same sample, sequenced in a study of blood T cell repertoires in COVID-19. Libraries were prepared by immunoSEQ multiplex PCR; TCRdb keeps only in-frame clonotypes and omits some of them. In the table there are some 250,000 clones, around 79% of which are singletons. The sequencing sample was made of peripheral blood. The receptors derive from a woman over 75 with acute or convalescent COVID-19.

The chain is built from TRBV10-3 and TRBJ1-2, with 9 bases fitting TRBD1. V lost 6 bases and J lost 0; bases outside the gene matches: 8. CDR1 and CDR2 from the germline V gene are ENHRY and SYGVKD. CDR3 length: 16 amino acids. CDR3 protein: CAIRPDRGVPNYGYTF. The CDR3 nucleotides read TGTGCCATCAGACCCGACAGGGGGGTTCCTAACTATGGCTACACCTTC.

This chain joins TRBV7-9 and TRBJ2-5, with D possibly being TRBD2 (5 bases). This CDR3 has 17 amino acids. CDR1 is SEHNR, CDR2 FQNEAQ, per germline (reference sequence). V gave up 5 bases and J gave up 4 bases, with 23 bases separating them. CDR3 region: CASSDIGGGAVGETQYF. The CDR3, as DNA: TGTGCCAGCAGCGATATCGGAGGAGGAGCGGTCGGAGAGACCCAGTACTTC.

The chain employs TRBV5-6 and TRBJ2-2; 10 bases fit TRBD2. This CDR3 is built from 16 residues. The J segment lost 7 bases and the V segment lost 1 base, leaving 7 bases of the junction unmatched. CDR1 is SGHDT and CDR2 is YYEEEE in the germline V gene. The CDR3 DNA is TGTGCCAGCAGCTTGATGGGACTAGCGACCTTCGGGGAGCTGTTTTTT. The encoded protein is CASSLMGLATFGELFF.

The chain uses TRBV12-5 and TRBJ1-5; no clear D. Germline values: CDR1 LGHNT, CDR2 FRNRAP. The V and J ends lost 2 bases and 5 bases respectively, with 10 bases between them. This CDR3 comprises 14 residues. CDR3 coding DNA: TGTGCTAGTGGTTTGTCCAGCGGTGATCAGCCCCAGCATTTT. Translating it yields CASGLSSGDQPQHF.

This clone has only a few counts. The V and J genes are TRBV28 and TRBJ1-4; 11 nucleotides align to TRBD1. J lost 5 bases, V lost 2 bases, and 4 bases had no gene match. This CDR3 has 16 residues. Germline V gene data show CDR1 as MDHEN and CDR2 as SYDVKM. The CDR3 region has the DNA TGTGCCAGCAGTTTAGGGGGACAGGGGGGAAATGAAAAACTGTTTTTT. Residues: CASSLGGQGGNEKLFF.

The chain uses TRBV3-1 (or the pseudogene TRBV3-2) and TRBJ1-6; 7 bases agree with TRBD1. Unmatched junction bases numbered 7, after V lost 4 bases and J lost 10 bases. Germline CDR1 and CDR2: LGHDT and YNNKEL (reference sequence). The CDR3 runs to 14 residues. Here the CDR3 reads CASSPTGQFSPLHF. Here the CDR3 DNA reads TGTGCCAGCAGCCCTACGGGACAGTTCTCACCCCTCCACTTT.

This clone appeared once. The J gene is TRBJ2-1, the V gene TRBV14; 7 bases line up with TRBD1. CDR3 length: 14 amino acids. V dropped 2 bases and J dropped 12; count of bases not matched to a gene: 10. Germline loops: CDR1 SGHDN, CDR2 FVKESK. Here the CDR3 reads CASSQIQGVDPQFF. The CDR3 DNA is TGTGCCAGCAGCCAAATCCAGGGGGTCGATCCGCAGTTCTTC. The variable domain in full, with the rest retrieved from reference TRBV14 and TRBJ2-1, is EAGVTQFPSHSVIEKGQTVTLRCDPISGHDNLYWYRRVMGKEIKFLLHFVKESKQDESGMPNNRFLAERTGGTYSTLKVQPAELEDSGVYFCASSQIQGVDPQFFGPGTRLTVL.

The V gene is TRBV7-6, the J gene TRBJ2-1, with 10 nucleotides matching TRBD2. J lost 4 bases, V lost 3 bases, and 12 bases had no gene match. Germline CDR1 reads SGHVS; CDR2 reads FNYEAQ. The CDR3 is made up of 18 amino acids. CDR3 amino acids: CASSFAAYLAGVYNEQFF. The CDR3, as DNA: TGTGCCAGCAGCTTCGCGGCCTACCTAGCGGGGGTTTACAATGAGCAGTTCTTC.

Remarks on this clone: This clone may be a read error of a much larger clone one base away. V and J are TRBV11-2 and TRBJ1-1; D is perhaps TRBD1 (6 bases). In germline, CDR1 is SGHAT, CDR2 FQNNGV. CDR3 length: 14 amino acids. V lost 6 bases and J lost 1, with 12 bases in between. CDR3 loop: CASRSGGANTEAFF. The CDR3 DNA reads TGTGCCAGCAGAAGCGGGGGGGCGAACACTGAAGCTTTCTTT.

This clone was observed once. At the DNA level, this CDR3 is encoded by other sequences in the same sample as well. V gene TRBV18 combines with J gene TRBJ2-7, with no clear D. Germline CDR1 KGHSH, CDR2 LQKENI. The CDR3 sequence is 12 residues long. V shed 4 bases and J shed 0 bases, with 4 bases lying between them. CDR3 nucleotide sequence: TGTGCCAGCTCACTTAGCTCCTACGAGCAGTACTTC. Translation gives CASSLSSYEQYF.

The V gene is TRBV5-4, the J gene TRBJ1-5; TRBD1 agrees at 8 bases. Per germline, CDR1 SGHNT and CDR2 YYREEE (reference sequence). Trimming cost V 4 bases and J 3 bases; bases outside gene matches: 3. The CDR3 runs 14 residues. CDR3 sequence reads: CASSPGQDNQPQHF. The CDR3 nucleotides read TGTGCCAGCAGCCCGGGACAGGACAATCAGCCCCAGCATTTT.

The chain joins TRBV9 to TRBJ1-2; D remains ambiguous. Germline V gene lookup returns CDR1 SGDLS and CDR2 YYNGEE. CDR3 size: 13 residues. Trimming pared 0 bases from V and 8 bases from J, leaving 11 bases between. This CDR3 reads CASSVEALRGYTF. The DNA of the CDR3 is TGTGCCAGCAGCGTAGAGGCCCTGCGGGGCTACACCTTC.

The chain joins TRBV5-1 to TRBJ2-5; the D gene is possibly TRBD2 (6 bases). V lost 0 bases and J lost 5, with 11 bases in between. This CDR3 comprises 14 residues. CDR1 and CDR2 (germline): SGHRS, YFSETQ. The DNA of the CDR3 is TGCGCCAGCAGCTTGGGGGTCGGAGGGGAGACCCAGTACTTC. Its translation is CASSLGVGGETQYF.

V is TRBV5-1 and J is TRBJ1-4, with 8 bases fitting TRBD1. V was pared by 3 bases and J by 8 bases, with 9 bases of the junction left unmatched. The CDR3 has 15 residues. Germline V lookup: CDR1 SGHRS, CDR2 YFSETQ. CDR3 nucleotides: TGCGCCAGCAGCTATACCGGGACAGGCGGGGAAAAACTGTTTTTT. This sequence encodes CASSYTGTGGEKLFF.

This chain joins TRBV7-9 and TRBJ1-1; no clear D gene. This CDR3 has 16 residues. Trimming pared 0 bases from V and 0 bases from J, leaving 11 bases between. Germline V gene lookup returns CDR1 SEHNR and CDR2 FQNEAQ (reference sequence). The CDR3 DNA is TGTGCCAGCAGCTTAGCATCCGGAACTATGAACACTGAAGCTTTCTTT. As protein: CASSLASGTMNTEAFF.